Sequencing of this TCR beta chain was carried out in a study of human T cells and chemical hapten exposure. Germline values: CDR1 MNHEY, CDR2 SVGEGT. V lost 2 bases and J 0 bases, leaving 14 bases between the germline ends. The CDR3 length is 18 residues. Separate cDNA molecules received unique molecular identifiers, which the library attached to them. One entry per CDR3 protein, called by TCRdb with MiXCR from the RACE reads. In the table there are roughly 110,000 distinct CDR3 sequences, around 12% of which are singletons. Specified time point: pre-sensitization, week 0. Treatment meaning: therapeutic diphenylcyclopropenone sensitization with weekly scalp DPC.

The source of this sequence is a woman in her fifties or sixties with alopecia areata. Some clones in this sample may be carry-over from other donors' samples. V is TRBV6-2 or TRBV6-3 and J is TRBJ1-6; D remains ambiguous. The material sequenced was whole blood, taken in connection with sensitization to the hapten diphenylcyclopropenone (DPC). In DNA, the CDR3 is TGTGCCAGCAGTTACACGCGACAACTGAGCTCCTATAATTCACCCCTCCACTTT. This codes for CASSYTRQLSSYNSPLHF.